Each of the 17 T cell receptor beta chains below was sequenced from the same sample in a study of CD8 T cells in Susac syndrome. Roughly 0.45 to 1 ug RNA was reverse transcribed with random hexamers. Each CDR3 protein gets one entry after TCRdb re-called the immunoSEQ multiplex PCR reads with MiXCR. The table has approximately 260,000 distinct CDR3 sequences, 96% seen once. The sequencing input was CD4+ T cells from PBMCs. These receptors came from a human donor with Susac syndrome.

CDR3 nucleotides: TGTGCCAGCAGCCTCCAGACAGGTGTCGACACCGGGGAGCTGTTTTTT. Its translation: CASSLQTGVDTGELFF. This rearrangement joins TRBV27 to TRBJ2-2, with a weak D call TRBD1 (6 bases). Trimming took 6 bases from V and 3 from J, leaving 17 bases between them. Germline V gene sequence: CDR1 MNHEY, CDR2 SMNVEV (reference sequence). The CDR3 spans 16 residues.

This chain uses TRBV7-3 with TRBJ2-1, with 11 bases identical to TRBD2. Germline V gene lookup returns CDR1 SGHTA and CDR2 FQGTGA. With V trimmed by 5 bases and J by 7 bases, 7 bases remained unmatched. The CDR3 runs to 15 residues. The CDR3 DNA reads as TGTGCCAGCAGCCTGGGACTAGCGGATACGAATGAGCAGTTCTTC. This gives the protein CASSLGLADTNEQFF.

The chain couples TRBV7-3 to TRBJ2-3, with 7 bases fitting TRBD2. The CDR3 runs 14 residues. CDR1 is SGHTA, CDR2 FQGTGA, per germline. CDR3 in DNA: TGTGCTTCAGCCCCGACTAGCCTGGGAGATACGCAGTATTTT. Protein sequence: CASAPTSLGDTQYF.

V gene TRBV18 combines with J gene TRBJ1-1, with D tentatively TRBD1 (6 bases). This CDR3 comprises 14 residues. The germline V gene has CDR1 KGHSH and CDR2 LQKENI. The ends were cut back, 3 bases at V and 4 bases at J, with 12 bases in the middle. For the CDR3, the DNA is TGTGCCAGCTCACCCGATACGGGGGCCACTGAAGCTTTCTTT. This sequence encodes CASSPDTGATEAFF.

The chain uses TRBV5-1 and TRBJ1-2; 7 bases agree with TRBD1. In germline, CDR1 is SGHRS, CDR2 YFSETQ. J lost 4 bases, V lost 0 bases, and 9 bases had no gene match. The CDR3 covers 16 residues. Here the CDR3 DNA reads TGCGCCAGCAGCTTGGGGTTCGGGACAGCCACCTATGGCTACACCTTC. Its protein product is CASSLGFGTATYGYTF. Filled out from reference TRBV5-1 and TRBJ1-2, the complete variable domain reads KAGVTQTPRYLIKTRGQQVTLSCSPISGHRSVSWYQQTPGQGLQFLFEYFSETQRNKGNFPGRFSGRQFSNSRSEMNVSTLELGDSALYLCASSLGFGTATYGYTFGSGTRLTVV.

J is TRBJ2-1 and V is TRBV9; no definite D call. There are 12 residues in the CDR3. CDR1 and CDR2 (germline): SGDLS, YYNGEE. The V and J ends lost 4 bases and 7 bases respectively, with 9 bases between them. CDR3 amino acids: CASSLDGNEQFF. CDR3 DNA sequence: TGTGCCAGCAGCTTGGACGGGAATGAGCAGTTCTTC.

DNA for the CDR3: TGTGCCAGCAGTGAATACTCTGGGACTAGCGGCCCCCCGGATACGCAGTATTTT. Translated, it gives CASSEYSGTSGPPDTQYF. The chain joins TRBV25-1 to TRBJ2-3; 11 bases align to TRBD2. Per the germline V gene, CDR1 is MGHDK and CDR2 is SYGVNS. Losses at the gene ends were 0 bases for V and 6 bases for J; bases not matched to a gene: 11. This CDR3 spans 18 amino acids.

J is TRBJ2-4 and V is TRBV6-2 or TRBV6-3; either TRBD1 or TRBD2 may supply D (6 bases each). Germline V lookup: CDR1 MNHEY, CDR2 SVGEGT. V dropped 7 bases and J dropped 8 bases, with 24 bases sitting between them. This CDR3 is built from 16 residues. The CDR3 sequence is CASNYREGGDRDIQYF. CDR3 DNA: TGTGCCAGCAACTACAGGGAAGGAGGGGATAGGGACATTCAGTACTTC.

The rearrangement links TRBV11-1 to TRBJ2-1; 13 bases fit TRBD2. CDR3 length: 17 amino acids. Trimming cost V 5 bases and J 0 bases; bases outside gene matches: 4. Germline V CDR1 and CDR2: SGHAT, FQDESV (reference sequence). CDR3 residues: CASSPTSGRLSYNEQFF. CDR3 nucleotides: TGTGCCAGCAGCCCGACTAGCGGGAGGCTCTCCTACAATGAGCAGTTCTTC.

The chain joins TRBV9 to TRBJ2-1, with no clear D. Between the trimmed V and J ends, which lost 0 bases and 5 bases, there was a span of 12 bases. CDR1 is SGDLS, CDR2 YYNGEE, per germline. The CDR3 contains 15 residues. Here the CDR3 reads CASSVGALGHNEQFF. In DNA form, the CDR3 reads TGTGCCAGCAGCGTAGGGGCGTTGGGTCACAATGAGCAGTTCTTC.

The chain employs TRBV29-1 and TRBJ2-7, with D unresolved. V was trimmed by 5 bases and J by 0 bases, leaving 11 bases between them. Germline V lookup: CDR1 SQVTM, CDR2 ANQGSEA. The CDR3 has 13 amino acids. The CDR3 DNA follows: TGCAGCGTTAGTACCCCGAGCTCCTACGAGCAGTACTTC. As protein: CSVSTPSSYEQYF.

CDR3 bases: TGTGCCACCAGCTCCCACCAGGGGAGGGAGACCCAGTACTTC. Translating it yields CATSSHQGRETQYF. This chain joins TRBV15 and TRBJ2-5; D is tentatively TRBD1 or TRBD2 (6 bases each). CDR1 LNHNV and CDR2 YYDKDF come from the germline V gene (reference sequence). Trimming removed 5 bases at V and 5 bases at J, with 15 bases between. The CDR3 has 14 residues.

This clonotype occurred a few times. This CDR3 is CSVEERVGNTEAFF. The CDR3 region has the DNA TGCAGCGTTGAAGAAAGGGTGGGGAACACTGAAGCTTTCTTT. The V gene is TRBV29-1, the J gene TRBJ1-1; no clear D gene. Germline lookup yields CDR1 SQVTM and CDR2 ANQGSEA. This CDR3 has 14 residues. V was clipped by 0 bases and J by 1 base, with 9 bases between them.

The chain recombines TRBV9 with TRBJ2-2; the match to TRBD1 covers 8 bases. Germline trimming cut 0 bases from V and 6 bases from J; bases unmatched to any gene: 13. This CDR3 comprises 18 residues. Germline V gene lookup returns CDR1 SGDLS and CDR2 YYNGEE. The CDR3 region has the DNA TGTGCCAGCAGCGTAGAGGGGGACAGGAGGTTATTTCCCGGGGAGCTGTTTTTT. The encoded protein is CASSVEGDRRLFPGELFF.

The chain joins TRBV27 to TRBJ2-7, with D perhaps matching TRBD2 (6 bases). Germline values: CDR1 MNHEY, CDR2 SMNVEV (reference sequence). CDR3 length: 14 amino acids. V was pared by 5 bases and J by 8 bases, with 19 bases between. The CDR3: CASSPGGVRYKQYF. In DNA form, the CDR3 reads TGTGCCAGCAGTCCCGGCGGGGTTCGGTATAAGCAGTACTTC.

V usage is TRBV15 and J usage is TRBJ2-7; D remains ambiguous. The CDR3 is made up of 14 amino acids. Germline lookup yields CDR1 LNHNV and CDR2 YYDKDF (reference sequence). The V end was cut by 2 bases, the J end by 7 bases, with 15 bases between. The CDR3 here is CATSRRRQGQEQYF. The CDR3 DNA follows: TGTGCCACCAGCAGAAGACGGCAAGGCCAGGAGCAGTACTTC.

This chain uses TRBV30 with TRBJ2-7; D gene uncertain. Germline CDR1 and CDR2: GTSNPN and SVGIG (reference sequence). The CDR3 runs 12 residues. The CDR3, as DNA: TGTGCTTCAGGAACAGAAGCCTACGAGCAGTACTTC. It translates to CASGTEAYEQYF.